The 5 T cell receptor beta chains below were found in one sample sequenced in a study of early T cells in non-severe SARS-CoV-2 infection. Using its own MiXCR run on the 5' RACE reads, TCRdb lists one record per CDR3 protein. The table has around 50,000 distinct CDR3 sequences, roughly 4% seen once; the top ten hold 5% to 6.5%. Sequencing was done on a sample of whole blood. The receptor set was obtained from an adult who was a healthcare worker with PCR-confirmed SARS-CoV-2 infection or an uninfected control (not recorded which).

This clonotype was observed a few times. The chain has TRBV12-3 or TRBV12-4 and TRBJ2-2; no clear D gene. The CDR3 runs to 14 residues. V was trimmed by 9 bases and J by 2 bases, leaving 13 bases between them. The DNA for the CDR3 is TGTGCCAGTACCCGGAACACCAACACCGGGGAGCTGTTTTTT. This translates into CASTRNTNTGELFF.

This clonotype came up many times. This chain joins TRBV5-4 and TRBJ2-3; perhaps TRBD1 as D (6 bases). Trimming removed 4 bases at V and 0 bases at J, with 18 bases between. CDR1 is SGHNT and CDR2 is YYREEE in the germline V gene (reference sequence). CDR3 size: 17 residues. The CDR3 DNA sequence: TGTGCCAGCAGCCAAGGACAGATTCAGATTAGCACAGATACGCAGTATTTT. Translation: CASSQGQIQISTDTQYF.

This clonotype was counted at least ten times. CDR3 sequence reads: CASSLRGTFTYEQYF. The CDR3 nucleotides read TGTGCCAGCAGCTTGAGAGGGACTTTTACCTACGAGCAGTACTTC. The chain has TRBV11-2 and TRBJ2-7; D is possibly TRBD2 (6 bases). The CDR3 totals 15 residues. Germline V gives CDR1 SGHAT, CDR2 FQNNGV. The V gene lost 3 bases and the J gene lost 2 bases, with 14 bases spanning the gap.

The V and J genes are TRBV30 and TRBJ1-2; D not certain. CDR3 length: 13 residues. V shed 0 bases and J shed 4 bases, with 9 bases lying between them. Germline V gene lookup returns CDR1 GTSNPN and CDR2 SVGIG (reference sequence). The CDR3 bases are TGTGCCTGGAGTGTCGGGCAGACCTATGGCTACACCTTC. Protein sequence: CAWSVGQTYGYTF.

The CDR3 reads CASSEALSYNEQFF. CDR3 coding DNA: TGTGCCAGCAGTGAAGCGCTCTCCTACAATGAGCAGTTCTTC. The chain uses TRBV2 and TRBJ2-1; no clear D gene. The CDR3 contains 14 residues. With 0 bases removed from V and 0 bases from J, the gap between germline ends came to 3 bases. Germline V gene data show CDR1 as SNHLY and CDR2 as FYNNEI. The variable domain in full, with the rest retrieved from reference TRBV2 and TRBJ2-1, is EPEVTQTPSHQVTQMGQEVILRCVPISNHLYFYWYRQILGQKVEFLVSFYNNEISEKSEIFDDQFSVERPDGSNFTLKIRSTKLEDSAMYFCASSEALSYNEQFFGPGTRLTVL.